Only a few counts were recorded for the clone carrying this TCR beta chain. Trimming removed 6 bases from V and 0 bases from J, with 17 bases in between. This CDR3 has 17 residues. The germline V gene has CDR1 SGHAT and CDR2 FQNNGV. This entry belongs to a study of blood T cell repertoires in COVID-19. Whole-study context: COVID-19 samples from acute and convalescent phases originated in the United States, Italy and Spain. PBMCs, B-cell-depleted T cells, or T cells were the source of the cDNA or gDNA that made up the material.

In the original workflow: Reference gene primers were amplified, and this amplification served to estimate nucleated cell counts. Profiling relied on immunoSEQ multiplex PCR, and the TCRdb table lists in-frame clones only, not all of them. V, J and clone size are those of that table, while D and trimming were read from the DNA. The data contain about 120,000 clones, 75% to 85% of them singletons. The chain recombines TRBV11-2 with TRBJ1-4; possible D gene TRBD1, 5 bases. This receptor was obtained from a woman aged 60-75 years with acute or convalescent COVID-19. Material: peripheral blood. The CDR3 nucleotides read TGTGCCAGCAGACCCGTGGGGGGTGGGGCAACTAATGAAAAACTGTTTTTT. Translation: CASRPVGGGATNEKLFF.